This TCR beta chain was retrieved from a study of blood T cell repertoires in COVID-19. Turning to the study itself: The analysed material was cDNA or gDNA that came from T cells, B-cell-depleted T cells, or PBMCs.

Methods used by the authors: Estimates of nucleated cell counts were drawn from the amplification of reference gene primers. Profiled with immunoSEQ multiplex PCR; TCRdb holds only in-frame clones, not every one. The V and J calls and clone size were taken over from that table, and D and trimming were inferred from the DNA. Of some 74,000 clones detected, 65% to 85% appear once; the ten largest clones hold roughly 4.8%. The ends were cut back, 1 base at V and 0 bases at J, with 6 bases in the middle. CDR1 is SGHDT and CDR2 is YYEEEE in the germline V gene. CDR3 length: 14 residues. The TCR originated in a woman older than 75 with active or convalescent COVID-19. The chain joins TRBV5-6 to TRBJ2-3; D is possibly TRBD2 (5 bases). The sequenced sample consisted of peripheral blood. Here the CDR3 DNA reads TGTGCCAGCAGCTTGACGGGGAGCACAGATACGCAGTATTTT. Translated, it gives CASSLTGSTDTQYF.